The rows below give T cell receptor beta chains drawn from one sample of a study of cytomegalovirus exposure and HLA in healthy donors. Sequenced by immunoSEQ multiplex PCR; TCRdb stores in-frame clones only, minus some. The table has 160,000 or so clones, 60% to 80% seen once. Sequences were obtained from PBMCs. These receptor sequences come from a man between 18 and 29 years old in good health and CMV-seropositive. CDR3s include the opening cysteine and the closing phenylalanine or tryptophan. D genes are given only for firm matches. A clone size is listed for some rows: how often the clone was seen (once, few, many), or a class if it is expanded.

>13|TRBV6-1|NA|NA|TRBJ1-1
TGTGCCAGCAGTGACAGGGCGAACACTGAAGCTTTCTTT
CASSDRANTEAFF
>15|TRBV7-9|NA|NA|TRBJ2-1
TGTGCCAGCAGCAACGTAGCGGACTCCTACAATGAGCAGTTCTTC
CASSNVADSYNEQFF
>17|TRBV30|TRBD2|once|TRBJ2-1
TGTGCCTGGAGCCCCAGACTAGCGGGGGGGCCATTCAGCGAGCAGTTCTTC
CAWSPRLAGGPFSEQFF
>15|TRBV7-3|TRBD2|NA|TRBJ2-3
TGTGCCAGCAGCGTCACGGGGGGGCGGACAGATACGCAGTATTTT
CASSVTGGRTDTQYF
>17|TRBV6-1|TRBD2|few|TRBJ2-3
TGTGCCAGCCGTGACCAACTAGCGGGGGGGTTCACAGATACGCAGTATTTT
CASRDQLAGGFTDTQYF
>14|TRBV6-1|NA|NA|TRBJ1-5
TGTGCCAGCAGCGGGTCAGGGGGCAATCAGCCCCAGCATTTT
CASSGSGGNQPQHF
>13|TRBV5-4|NA|few|TRBJ2-5
TGTGCCAGCAGCTTGCAGGAGGGAGAGACCCAGTACTTC
CASSLQEGETQYF
>15|TRBV5-4|TRBD2|NA|TRBJ2-1
TGTGCCAGCAGCTCTACCCTAGCGGGTAGGGTTGAGCAGTTCTTC
CASSSTLAGRVEQFF
>16|TRBV9|TRBD2|NA|TRBJ2-5
TGTGCCAGCAGCGTAGGCGTATTGGTAGCGGGAGGGGACCAGTACTTC
CASSVGVLVAGGDQYF
>16|TRBV4-1|NA|NA|TRBJ2-2
TGCGCCAGCAGCTACTTAACAGGGATTGGGACCGGGGAGCTGTTTTTT
CASSYLTGIGTGELFF
>13|TRBV2|TRBD2|NA|TRBJ2-5
TGTGCCAGCACGCTCTGGGAGGGTGAGACCCAGTACTTC
CASTLWEGETQYF
>16|TRBV6-4|NA|NA|TRBJ2-1
TGTGCCAGCAGTACCATCGGCCGAGCGAGCTACAATGAGCAGTTCTTC
CASSTIGRASYNEQFF
>14|TRBV18|NA|NA|TRBJ1-5
TGTGCCAGCTCGGCGGGACGGTCGAATCAGCCCCAGCATTTT
CASSAGRSNQPQHF
>14|TRBV25-1|NA|NA|TRBJ2-5
TGTGCCAGCAGTGAATATAAGCTCTGGGAGACCCAGTACTTC
CASSEYKLWETQYF
>16|TRBV27|NA|once|TRBJ1-4
TGTGCCAGCAGTCTCGGGACTCCGGAGAGTAATGAAAAACTGTTTTTT
CASSLGTPESNEKLFF
>15|TRBV6-6|TRBD1|NA|TRBJ2-3
TGTGCCAGCAGATCCGGGACAGGGGTATTAGATACGCAGTATTTT
CASRSGTGVLDTQYF
>17|TRBV2|TRBD2|NA|TRBJ2-7
TGTGCCAGCAGTGAACCCCGGCGGGGGGAGAGGAATTACGAGCAGTACTTC
CASSEPRRGERNYEQYF
>14|TRBV7-2|NA|few|TRBJ2-1
TGTGCCAGCAGCTTAGTTGTCCGACTCAATGAGCAGTTCTTC
CASSLVVRLNEQFF
>15|TRBV4-2|TRBD1|NA|TRBJ2-4
TGTGCCAGCAGCCGGGACAGGGGGAGGCAAAACATTCAGTACTTC
CASSRDRGRQNIQYF
>14|TRBV6-5|NA|NA|TRBJ2-7
TGTGCCAGCAGTTCCAGGATTTCCTCCTACGAGCAGTACTTC
CASSSRISSYEQYF